The clone carrying this T cell receptor (beta chain) was recorded once. Study processing details: Amplified reference gene primers provided the basis for estimating nucleated cell counts. Data came from immunoSEQ multiplex PCR; TCRdb stores just in-frame clones and leaves some out. That table furnishes V, J and clone size, whereas the DNA furnished D and trimming. The data contain about 85,000 clones, around 93% of them singletons. V dropped 4 bases and J dropped 5; count of bases not matched to a gene: 7. CDR1 LNHDA and CDR2 SQIVND come from the germline V gene (reference sequence). The CDR3 sequence is 14 residues long. This entry is derived from a study of blood T cell repertoires in COVID-19.

What was sequenced was peripheral blood. The receptor was derived from a human donor with active COVID-19. The donor label of this sample is uncertain. The chain employs TRBV19 and TRBJ2-5, with TRBD1 matching 7 bases. The CDR3 nucleotides are TGTGCCAGTAGTAAGACAGGGTATTCGGAGACCCAGTACTTC. Protein: CASSKTGYSETQYF.